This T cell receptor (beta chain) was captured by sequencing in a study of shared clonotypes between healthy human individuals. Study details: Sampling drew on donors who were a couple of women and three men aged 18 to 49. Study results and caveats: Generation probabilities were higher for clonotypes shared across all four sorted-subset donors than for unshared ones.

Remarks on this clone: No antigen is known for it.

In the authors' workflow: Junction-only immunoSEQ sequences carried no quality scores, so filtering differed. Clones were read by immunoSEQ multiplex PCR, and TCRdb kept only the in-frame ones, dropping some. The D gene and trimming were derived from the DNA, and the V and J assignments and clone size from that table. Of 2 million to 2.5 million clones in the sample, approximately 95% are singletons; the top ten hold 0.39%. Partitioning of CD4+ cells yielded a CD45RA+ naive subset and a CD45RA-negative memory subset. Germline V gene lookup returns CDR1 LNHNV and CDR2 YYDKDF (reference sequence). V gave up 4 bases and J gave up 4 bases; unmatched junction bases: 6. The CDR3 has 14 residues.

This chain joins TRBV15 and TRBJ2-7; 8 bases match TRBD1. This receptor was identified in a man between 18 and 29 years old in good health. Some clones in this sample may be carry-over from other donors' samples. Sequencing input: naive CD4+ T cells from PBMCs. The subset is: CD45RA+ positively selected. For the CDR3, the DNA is TGTGCCACCAGCATAGAACAGGGGGGATACGAGCAGTACTTC. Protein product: CATSIEQGGYEQYF.